These 24 T cell receptor beta chains share one sample of origin, sequenced in a study of T-cell memory formation after mild COVID-19. TCRdb ran MiXCR on the 5' RACE reads and lists one entry per CDR3 protein. The table lists some 150,000 distinct CDR3 sequences, 13% to 15% of them singletons. What was sequenced was PBMCs or a T cell subset sorted from them (not recorded which). The receptors shown here come from an adult woman who had mild COVID-19 (a few samples of this study predate the infection). Cell type and time point are not known.

This clonotype was recorded a few times. The chain employs TRBV4-3 and TRBJ2-2; 9 positions agree with TRBD2. The CDR3 loop spans 17 amino acids. From germline, CDR1 is LGHNA and CDR2 YSLEER. The V and J ends lost 0 bases and 4 bases, in that order; junction bases with no gene match: 6. CDR3 sequence reads: CASSQDYSSGTTGELFF. In DNA form, the CDR3 reads TGCGCCAGCAGCCAAGATTACTCTAGCGGGACCACCGGGGAGCTGTTTTTT.

This chain uses TRBV5-1 with TRBJ2-2; D may match TRBD1 or TRBD2 (5 bases each). V was pared by 2 bases and J by 6 bases, with 14 bases between. In germline, CDR1 is SGHRS, CDR2 YFSETQ. The CDR3 extends over 15 amino acids. CDR3 region: CASSFSWGSAGELFF. The DNA for the CDR3 is TGCGCCAGCAGCTTTTCTTGGGGGTCCGCCGGGGAGCTGTTTTTT.

This clonotype was picked up a small number of times. V is TRBV12-3 or TRBV12-4 and J is TRBJ1-2; no clear D. The CDR3 spans 15 residues. V was clipped by 6 bases and J by 4 bases, with 18 bases between them. The CDR3 spells CASSDSTGLGYGYTF. CDR3 DNA sequence: TGTGCCAGCAGCGATTCTACCGGACTTGGCTATGGCTACACCTTC.

The CDR3 nucleotides are TGCAGTGCCCTAGCGGTGACTTACAATGAGCAGTTCTTC. It specifies CSALAVTYNEQFF. This sequence joins TRBV20-1 and TRBJ2-1, with 7 bases lining up with TRBD2. CDR3 size: 13 residues. The trim removed 6 bases at V and 4 bases at J, leaving 6 bases unmatched. CDR1 and CDR2 from the germline V gene are DFQATT and SNEGSKA (reference sequence).

The chain joins TRBV12-3 or TRBV12-4 to TRBJ1-3, with D unresolved. This CDR3 spans 15 amino acids. V lost 1 base, J lost 1 base, and 8 bases lay in between. The CDR3 DNA is TGTGCCAGCAGTTTAGACCGCCAGTCTGGAAACACCATATATTTT. Its protein is CASSLDRQSGNTIYF.

The J gene is TRBJ2-1, the V gene TRBV9; 9 positions agree with TRBD2. J lost 5 bases, V lost 3 bases, and 15 bases had no gene match. In germline, CDR1 is SGDLS, CDR2 YYNGEE. The CDR3 consists of 18 residues. The DNA for the CDR3 is TGTGCCAGCAGCGGGGCCAAGTACTGGACTAGCGCCAACAATGAGCAGTTCTTC. This codes for CASSGAKYWTSANNEQFF.

The chain recombines TRBV7-3 with TRBJ2-1; weak D call: TRBD1 (6 bases). This CDR3 contains 13 residues. The germline V gene encodes CDR1 SGHTA and CDR2 FQGTGA. The germline V and J ends were trimmed by 5 bases and 8 bases, with 13 bases remaining between them. CDR3 DNA: TGTGCCAGCAGCACACAGGGTTGGGATGAGCAGTTCTTC. As protein: CASSTQGWDEQFF.

A few counts support this clonotype. This chain joins TRBV11-3 and TRBJ2-1; D not resolved. CDR1 and CDR2 from the germline V gene are SGHNT and YENEEA. This CDR3 contains 15 residues. V lost 5 bases to trimming and J lost 5 bases, with 16 bases between them. The CDR3 coding sequence is TGTGCCAGCAGCCCCAGACCCTCTCTTAACAATGAGCAGTTCTTC. It yields the protein CASSPRPSLNNEQFF.

The chain employs TRBV4-1 and TRBJ2-7; tentatively, D is TRBD1 or TRBD2 (5 bases each). Trimming took 1 base from V and 6 from J, leaving 16 bases between them. Germline V gene sequence: CDR1 MGHRA, CDR2 YSYEKL. This CDR3 spans 15 amino acids. As DNA, the CDR3 is TGCGCCAGCAGCCAAGTCGGTGCCCTCGGGGCCGAGCAGTACTTC. Translation gives CASSQVGALGAEQYF.

This clonotype was counted a few times. The genes are TRBV30 and TRBJ1-2; maybe TRBD1 (5 bases). CDR1 is GTSNPN and CDR2 is SVGIG in the germline V gene (reference sequence). This CDR3 has 12 amino acids. Trimming took 7 bases from V and 8 from J, leaving 17 bases between them. The CDR3 spells CALGPSVGGYTF. CDR3 in DNA: TGTGCCTTGGGACCGAGCGTCGGGGGCTACACCTTC.

Points on this clonotype: This may stem from a read error, because a much larger clone lies one nucleotide away. The V and J genes are TRBV12-3 or TRBV12-4 and TRBJ2-7; 12 positions agree with TRBD2. The CDR3 length is 14 residues. The CDR3 loop reads CASSPSGGAHEKYF. The DNA for the CDR3 is TGTGCCAGCAGCCCTAGCGGGGGGGCCCACGAGAAGTACTTC.

The chain combines TRBV5-4 with TRBJ2-7; 11 bases align to TRBD2. The CDR3 is 19 amino acids. Germline loops: CDR1 SGHNT, CDR2 YYREEE (reference sequence). The ends lost 1 base at V and 2 bases at J; junction bases unmatched: 14. The CDR3 DNA reads as TGTGCCAGCAGCTTGAGGGGGATTCCGACTAGCGGGAACACCTACGAGCAGTACTTC. Translated, it gives CASSLRGIPTSGNTYEQYF.

The table lists this clonotype with a few counts. The chain links TRBV20-1 to TRBJ1-1, with D unclear. Germline CDR1 DFQATT, CDR2 SNEGSKA (reference sequence). V was pared by 6 bases and J by 0 bases, with 8 bases between. The CDR3 contains 12 residues. The CDR3 DNA follows: TGCAGTGCACCGACTCTGAACACTGAAGCTTTCTTT. Translated: CSAPTLNTEAFF.

This chain connects TRBV5-1 to TRBJ1-2; unclear D gene. Germline V gene sequence: CDR1 SGHRS, CDR2 YFSETQ. V dropped 5 bases and J dropped 0 bases, with 17 bases sitting between them. The CDR3 runs 16 residues. The CDR3 DNA reads as TGCGCCAGCAGAATGGAAGGACGGGCCACTAACTATGGCTACACCTTC. Translating it yields CASRMEGRATNYGYTF. Full variable domain (rest looked up from reference TRBV5-1 and TRBJ1-2): KAGVTQTPRYLIKTRGQQVTLSCSPISGHRSVSWYQQTPGQGLQFLFEYFSETQRNKGNFPGRFSGRQFSNSRSEMNVSTLELGDSALYLCASRMEGRATNYGYTFGSGTRLTVV.

This clonotype was counted a single time. V usage is TRBV2 and J usage is TRBJ1-1; TRBD1 is a possible D gene (5 bases). Trimming removed 7 bases at V and 3 bases at J, with 15 bases between. The germline CDR1 and CDR2 sequences are SNHLY and FYNNEI. The CDR3 length is 14 residues. The CDR3 bases are TGTGCCAGCACCCCCGAGGGGTGGGACACTGAAGCTTTCTTT. It translates to CASTPEGWDTEAFF.

This clonotype was detected a few times. The chain links TRBV4-3 to TRBJ1-1; 11 bases map to TRBD1. Germline CDR1 LGHNA, CDR2 YSLEER. This CDR3 region has 16 residues. J gave up 4 bases and V 1 base, and 5 bases lay outside the gene matches. The CDR3 sequence is CASSQGTGGLLTEAFF. CDR3 nucleotides: TGCGCCAGCAGCCAAGGGACAGGGGGCCTTCTCACTGAAGCTTTCTTT.

The table lists this clonotype with many counts. The V and J genes are TRBV5-1 and TRBJ1-1, with TRBD1 identical over 7 bases. This CDR3 has 15 residues. V lost 2 bases, J lost 1 base, and 5 bases stayed unmatched. The germline CDR1 and CDR2 sequences are SGHRS and YFSETQ. The chain's CDR3 is CASSFGDRENTEAFF. The CDR3 DNA reads TGCGCCAGCAGCTTTGGGGACAGAGAGAACACTGAAGCTTTCTTT.

V gene TRBV30 combines with J gene TRBJ2-7, with a weak D call TRBD1 (6 bases). The germline V gene encodes CDR1 GTSNPN and CDR2 SVGIG (reference sequence). V gave up 4 bases and J gave up 0 bases, with 13 bases separating them. This CDR3 contains 14 residues. This CDR3 is CAWINTGHSYEQYF. The CDR3 DNA follows: TGTGCCTGGATAAACACGGGACACTCCTACGAGCAGTACTTC.

CDR3 sequence (DNA): TGTGCCAGCAGCTTAGGTGGTAGTATGGGTGAGCAGTTCTTC. It translates to CASSLGGSMGEQFF. This chain links TRBV7-6 with TRBJ2-1; D uncertain. The length of the CDR3 is 14 residues. CDR1 and CDR2 from the germline V gene are SGHVS and FNYEAQ. Trimming stripped 1 base from V and 9 bases from J, with 13 bases between.

The chain has TRBV6-5 and TRBJ2-5, with 7 bases lining up with TRBD2. After removal of 0 bases from V and 0 bases from J, the junction contained 7 bases not matched to a gene. Per the germline V gene, CDR1 is MNHEY and CDR2 is SVGAGI. This CDR3 comprises 17 residues. CDR3 sequence reads: CASSYSLGGGYQETQYF. CDR3 in DNA: TGTGCCAGCAGTTACTCATTGGGGGGAGGGTACCAAGAGACCCAGTACTTC.

The rearrangement links TRBV19 to TRBJ1-2; 8 nucleotides agree with TRBD1. Looked up from germline, CDR1 is LNHDA and CDR2 is SQIVND (reference sequence). The CDR3 extends over 16 amino acids. After removal of 6 bases from V and 4 bases from J, the junction contained 13 bases not matched to a gene. CDR3 amino acids: CASRTASGGVRYGYTF. The CDR3 DNA follows: TGTGCCAGTAGGACCGCATCAGGGGGCGTACGCTATGGCTACACCTTC. Supplemented by reference TRBV19 and TRBJ1-2, the full variable domain reads DGGITQSPKYLFRKEGQNVTLSCEQNLNHDAMYWYRQDPGQGLRLIYYSQIVNDFQKGDIAEGYSVSREKKESFPLTVTSAQKNPTAFYLCASRTASGGVRYGYTFGSGTRLTVV.

Only a few counts were recorded for this clonotype. The rearrangement uses TRBV7-9 and TRBJ2-1; D remains ambiguous. With 3 bases removed from V and 8 bases from J, the gap between germline ends came to 8 bases. CDR3 length: 12 amino acids. Per the germline V gene, CDR1 is SEHNR and CDR2 is FQNEAQ (reference sequence). The CDR3 bases are TGTGCCAGCAGCTTGGGCTTCGATGAGCAGTTCTTC. It translates to CASSLGFDEQFF.

This clonotype has only a few counts. The V call is TRBV13, the J call TRBJ2-7; the D gene is possibly TRBD2 (6 bases). Trimming left V 0 bases short and J 1 base short, with 13 bases between. From germline, CDR1 is PRHDT and CDR2 FYEKMQ (reference sequence). The CDR3 loop spans 16 amino acids. The DNA of the CDR3 is TGTGCCAGCAGCTTAGGCCCCCGGGAGCTATCCTACGAGCAGTACTTC. It encodes CASSLGPRELSYEQYF.

This clonotype was seen at least ten times. J is TRBJ1-5 and V is TRBV12-3 or TRBV12-4, with 9 bases lining up with TRBD1. The CDR3 is made up of 16 amino acids. Trimming cost V 4 bases and J 6 bases; bases outside gene matches: 10. This CDR3 is CASSSTAGTGIQPQHF. CDR3 DNA sequence: TGTGCCAGCAGTTCTACAGCAGGGACAGGGATTCAGCCCCAGCATTTT.